The sequence of this T cell receptor beta chain was determined in a study of blood T cell repertoires in COVID-19. Participants, 18 to 89 years old, spanned approximately 26 US areas. This table comes from immunoSEQ multiplex PCR, and its TCRdb copy is limited to in-frame clones, with some not included. The sample includes 200,000 to 250,000 clones, approximately 86% seen only once; the top ten take 3.5% to 5.5%. This clone has just one count. CDR3 length: 14 residues. Trimming cost V 5 bases and J 0 bases; bases outside gene matches: 2. Germline V CDR1 and CDR2: KGHSH, LQKENI. This sequence originates from a woman aged 25 to 45 who had been exposed to COVID-19. The V call is TRBV18, the J call TRBJ2-3, with TRBD1 matching 7 bases. Material for sequencing was PBMCs or T cells enriched from blood (not recorded which). The CDR3 loop reads CASSWDSSTDTQYF. The DNA for the CDR3 is TGTGCCAGCTCATGGGACAGCAGCACAGATACGCAGTATTTT.